Listed here are 3 T cell receptor beta chains from one sample, sequenced in a study of blood T cell repertoires in COVID-19. Sequenced by immunoSEQ multiplex PCR; TCRdb stores in-frame clones only, minus some. The table includes approximately 350,000 clones, around 83% detected once. Source material: peripheral blood. These receptors came from a man aged 30-40 years with active or convalescent COVID-19.

This clone came up a few times. The chain combines TRBV27 with TRBJ1-6; TRBD1 matches 9 bases. The germline V gene encodes CDR1 MNHEY and CDR2 SMNVEV (reference sequence). This CDR3 is 14 amino acids long. V shed 6 bases, J shed 7 bases, and the junction held 4 bases outside the gene matches. The CDR3 loop reads CASSPDRGNSPLHF. Here the CDR3 DNA reads TGTGCCAGCAGCCCGGACAGGGGCAATTCACCCCTCCACTTT.

CDR3: CASSLAAGLEQYF. The CDR3 DNA reads TGCGCCAGCAGCTTGGCAGCGGGACTCGAGCAGTACTTC. The genes are TRBV5-1 and TRBJ2-7; TRBD2 matches at 7 bases. Trimming cost V 0 bases and J 6 bases; bases outside gene matches: 3. CDR1 and CDR2 from the germline V gene are SGHRS and YFSETQ. This CDR3 contains 13 residues.

The chain carries TRBV11-2 and TRBJ2-1; the D is unclear. This CDR3 region has 16 residues. Between the trimmed V and J ends, which lost 0 bases and 6 bases, there was a span of 15 bases. Germline assignment: CDR1 SGHAT and CDR2 FQNNGV. CDR3 sequence (DNA): TGTGCCAGCAGCTTAGAGTCACTACCGCCCCTCAATGAGCAGTTCTTC. This sequence encodes CASSLESLPPLNEQFF.